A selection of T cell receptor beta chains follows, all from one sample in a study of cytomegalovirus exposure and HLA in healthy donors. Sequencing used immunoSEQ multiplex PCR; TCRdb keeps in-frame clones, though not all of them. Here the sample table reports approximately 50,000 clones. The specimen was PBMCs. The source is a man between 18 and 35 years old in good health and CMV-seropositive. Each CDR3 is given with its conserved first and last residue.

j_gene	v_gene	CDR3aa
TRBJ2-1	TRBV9	CASSVPRTELSSYNEQFF
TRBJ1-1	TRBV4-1	CASSRTGGLEAFF
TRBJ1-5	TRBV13	CASSLGRVNDQPQHF
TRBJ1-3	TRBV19	CASSYRDRGSPGNAIYF
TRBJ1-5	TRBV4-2	CASSPGQNQPQHF
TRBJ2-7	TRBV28	CASRTSGLLYEQYF
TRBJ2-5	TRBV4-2	CASSQGQGGETQYF
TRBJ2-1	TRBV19	CASSIDHRESYNEQFF
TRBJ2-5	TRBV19	CASSMRGLARETQYF
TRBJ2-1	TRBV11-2	CASSLEGEQFF
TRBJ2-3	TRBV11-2	CASSLAISTDTQYF
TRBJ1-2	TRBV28	CASISRGDDYFGYTF
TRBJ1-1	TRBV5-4	CASSSLEDRLAFF
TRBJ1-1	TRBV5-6	CASSFGLGEGAFF
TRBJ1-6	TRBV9	CASGGQENSPLHF
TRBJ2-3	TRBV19	CASLEGVSSGVADTQYF
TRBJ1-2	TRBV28	CASSPQGFDGYTF
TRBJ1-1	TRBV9	CASSNGTEAFF
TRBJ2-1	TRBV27	CASSADRGLYNEQFF
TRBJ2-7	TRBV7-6	CASSMAGGYEQYF
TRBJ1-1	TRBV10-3	CAIRASNTRNTEAFF
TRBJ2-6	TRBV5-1	CASGTGGHSGANVLTF
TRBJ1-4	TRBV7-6	CASSLGGQNFEKLFF
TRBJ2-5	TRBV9	CASSYGGLAGNGETQYF
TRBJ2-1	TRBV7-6	CASSSRTGSNEQFF
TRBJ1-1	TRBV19	CASSLTANTEAFF
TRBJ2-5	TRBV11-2	CASSRDRTQETQYF
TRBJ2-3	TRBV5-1	CASSRTGGEDTQYF
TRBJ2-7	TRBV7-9	CASSFLYEQYF
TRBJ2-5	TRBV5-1	CASSLAPAGGAETQYF
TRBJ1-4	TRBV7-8	CASSSDRSSLIDEKLFF
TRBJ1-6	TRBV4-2	CASSQDSSYNSPLHF
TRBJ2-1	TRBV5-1	CASSFLGTKVF
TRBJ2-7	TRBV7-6	CASSPDRNYEQYF
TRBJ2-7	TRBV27	CASSLPPNPGQDDEQYF
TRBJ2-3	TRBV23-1	CASSRGLRQGLVDTQYF
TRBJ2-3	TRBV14	CASSPRTGLFTDTQYF
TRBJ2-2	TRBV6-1	CASNLDRHTGELFF
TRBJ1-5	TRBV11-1	CASSARGQGNQPQHF
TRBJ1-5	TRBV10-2	CASRLDSNQPQHF
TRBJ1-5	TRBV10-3	CAISELGGSNQPQHF